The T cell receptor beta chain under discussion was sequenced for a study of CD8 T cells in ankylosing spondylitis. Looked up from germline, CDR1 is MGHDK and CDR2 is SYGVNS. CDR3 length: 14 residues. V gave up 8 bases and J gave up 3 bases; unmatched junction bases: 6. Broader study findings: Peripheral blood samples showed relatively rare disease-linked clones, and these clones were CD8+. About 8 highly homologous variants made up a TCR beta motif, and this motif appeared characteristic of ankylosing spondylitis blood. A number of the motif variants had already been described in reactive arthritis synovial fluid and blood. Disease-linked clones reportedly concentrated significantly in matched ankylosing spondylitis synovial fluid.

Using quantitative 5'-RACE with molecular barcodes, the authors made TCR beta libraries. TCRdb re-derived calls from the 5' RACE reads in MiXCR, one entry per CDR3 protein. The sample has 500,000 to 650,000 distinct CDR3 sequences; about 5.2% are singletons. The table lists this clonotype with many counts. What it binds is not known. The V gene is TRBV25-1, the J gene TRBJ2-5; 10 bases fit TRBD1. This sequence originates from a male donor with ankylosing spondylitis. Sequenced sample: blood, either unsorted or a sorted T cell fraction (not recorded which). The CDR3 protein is CASPDRGQKETQYF. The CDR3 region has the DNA TGTGCCAGCCCTGACAGGGGGCAGAAAGAGACCCAGTACTTC.